This T cell receptor beta chain originates from a study of CD8+ T cells in alopecia areata. Background on the study: Patients in the treated group were given tofacitinib by mouth, 5 to 10 mg twice a day.

V shed 5 bases and J shed 1 base, with 17 bases lying between them. Germline V CDR1 and CDR2: MGHDK, SYGVNS. This CDR3 is built from 16 residues. Once RNA had been extracted, it was reverse transcribed into cDNA to act as the sequencing template. The method was immunoSEQ multiplex PCR; TCRdb's version includes in-frame clones alone and lacks a portion of them. Among 150,000 to 200,000 clones listed, just under 60% were seen once. Those with alopecia areata gave lesional scalp punch biopsies and peripheral blood. PBMCs served as the source from which CD4+ and CD8+ T cells were sorted. The TCR originated in a human donor with alopecia areata. The sample was CD4+ T cells sorted from blood, taken at week 0. The chain is built from TRBV25-1 and TRBJ2-5; D may be TRBD1 (6 bases). This CDR3 reads CASSLPGAVIQETQYF. CDR3 coding DNA: TGTGCCAGCAGTTTACCAGGGGCCGTCATCCAAGAGACCCAGTACTTC.